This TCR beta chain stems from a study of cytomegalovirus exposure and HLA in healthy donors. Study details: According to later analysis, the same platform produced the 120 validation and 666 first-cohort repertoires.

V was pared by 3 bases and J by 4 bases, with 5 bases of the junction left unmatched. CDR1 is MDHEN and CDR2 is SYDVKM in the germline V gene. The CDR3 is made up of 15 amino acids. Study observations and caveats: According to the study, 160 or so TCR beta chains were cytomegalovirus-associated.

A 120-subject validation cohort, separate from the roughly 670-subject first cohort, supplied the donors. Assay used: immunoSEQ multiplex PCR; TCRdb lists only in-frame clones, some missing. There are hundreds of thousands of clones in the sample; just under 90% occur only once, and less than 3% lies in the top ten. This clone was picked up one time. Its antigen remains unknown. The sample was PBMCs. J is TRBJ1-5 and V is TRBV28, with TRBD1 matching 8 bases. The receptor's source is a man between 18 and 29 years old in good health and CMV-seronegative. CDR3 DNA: TGTGCCAGCAGTTTCGCAGGGGGCGCAAATCAGCCCCAGCATTTT. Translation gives CASSFAGGANQPQHF.